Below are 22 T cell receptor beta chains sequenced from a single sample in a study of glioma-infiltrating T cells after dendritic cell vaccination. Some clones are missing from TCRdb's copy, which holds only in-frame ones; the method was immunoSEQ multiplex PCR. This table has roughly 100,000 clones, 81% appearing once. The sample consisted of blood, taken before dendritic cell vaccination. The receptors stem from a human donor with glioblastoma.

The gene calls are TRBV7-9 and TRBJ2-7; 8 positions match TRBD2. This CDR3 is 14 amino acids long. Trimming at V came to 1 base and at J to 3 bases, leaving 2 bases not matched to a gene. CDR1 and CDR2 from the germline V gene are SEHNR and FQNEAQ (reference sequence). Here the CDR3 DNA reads TGTGCCAGCAGCTTAGATAGCGGGGTCTACGAGCAGTACTTC. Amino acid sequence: CASSLDSGVYEQYF. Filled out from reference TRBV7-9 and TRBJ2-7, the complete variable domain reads DTGVSQNPRHKITKRGQNVTFRCDPISEHNRLYWYRQTLGQGPEFLTYFQNEAQLEKSRLLSDRFSAERPKGSFSTLEIQRTEQGDSAMYLCASSLDSGVYEQYFGPGTRLTVT.

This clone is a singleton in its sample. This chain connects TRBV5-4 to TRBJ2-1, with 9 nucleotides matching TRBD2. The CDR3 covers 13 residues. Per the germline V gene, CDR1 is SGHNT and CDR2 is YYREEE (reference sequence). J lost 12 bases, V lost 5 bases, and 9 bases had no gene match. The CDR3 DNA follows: TGTGCCAGCAGGGCCGGGACTAGCAGAGCGCAGTTCTTC. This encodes CASRAGTSRAQFF. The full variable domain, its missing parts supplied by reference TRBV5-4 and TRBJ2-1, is ETGVTQSPTHLIKTRGQQVTLRCSSQSGHNTVSWYQQALGQGPQFIFQYYREEENGRGNFPPRFSGLQFPNYSSELNVNALELDDSALYLCASRAGTSRAQFFGPGTRLTVL.

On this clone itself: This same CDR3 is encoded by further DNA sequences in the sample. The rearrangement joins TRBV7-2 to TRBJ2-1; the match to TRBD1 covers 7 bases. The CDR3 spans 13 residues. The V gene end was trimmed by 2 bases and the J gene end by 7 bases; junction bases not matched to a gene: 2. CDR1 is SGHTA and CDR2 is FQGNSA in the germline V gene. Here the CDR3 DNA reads TGTGCCAGCAGCTTATCAGGGGGAAATGAGCAGTTCTTC. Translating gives CASSLSGGNEQFF.

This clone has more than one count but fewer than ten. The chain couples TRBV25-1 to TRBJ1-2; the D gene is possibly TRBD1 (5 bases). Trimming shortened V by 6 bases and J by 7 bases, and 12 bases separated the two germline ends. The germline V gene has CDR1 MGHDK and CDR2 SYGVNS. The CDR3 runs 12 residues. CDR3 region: CASRGGSAGYTF. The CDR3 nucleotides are TGTGCCAGCAGGGGGGGGTCGGCTGGCTACACCTTC.

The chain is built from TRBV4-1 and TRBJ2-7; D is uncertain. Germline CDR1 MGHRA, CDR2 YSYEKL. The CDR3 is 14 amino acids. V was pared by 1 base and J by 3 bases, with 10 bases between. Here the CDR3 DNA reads TGCGCCAGCAGCCAAGGACTCAATGGCTACGAGCAGTACTTC. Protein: CASSQGLNGYEQYF.

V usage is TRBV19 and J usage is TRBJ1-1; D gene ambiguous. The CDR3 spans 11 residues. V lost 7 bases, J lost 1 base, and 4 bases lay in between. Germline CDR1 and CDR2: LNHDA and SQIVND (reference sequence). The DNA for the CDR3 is TGTGCCAGTATAGAGAACACTGAAGCTTTCTTT. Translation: CASIENTEAFF.

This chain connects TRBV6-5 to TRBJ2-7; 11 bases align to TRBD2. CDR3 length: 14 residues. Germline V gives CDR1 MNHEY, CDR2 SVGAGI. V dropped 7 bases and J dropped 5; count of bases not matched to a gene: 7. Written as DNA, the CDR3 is TGTGCCAGCACACTAGCGGGGGCAGCGGACGAGCAGTACTTC. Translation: CASTLAGAADEQYF.

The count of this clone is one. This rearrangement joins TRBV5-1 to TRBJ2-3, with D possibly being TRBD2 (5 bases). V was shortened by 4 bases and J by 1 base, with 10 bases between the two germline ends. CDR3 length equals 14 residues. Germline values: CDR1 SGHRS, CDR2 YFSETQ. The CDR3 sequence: CASSPLGGTDTQYF. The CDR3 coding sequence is TGCGCCAGCAGCCCCCTGGGAGGCACAGATACGCAGTATTTT.

The CDR3 loop reads CASSQGHQNEQFF. In DNA, the CDR3 is TGCGCCAGCAGCCAGGGACACCAAAATGAGCAGTTCTTC. The chain recombines TRBV5-1 with TRBJ2-1; a weak D match, TRBD1 (6 bases). Trimming pared 4 bases from V and 7 bases from J, leaving 12 bases between. Germline CDR1 and CDR2: SGHRS and YFSETQ. The CDR3 loop spans 13 amino acids.

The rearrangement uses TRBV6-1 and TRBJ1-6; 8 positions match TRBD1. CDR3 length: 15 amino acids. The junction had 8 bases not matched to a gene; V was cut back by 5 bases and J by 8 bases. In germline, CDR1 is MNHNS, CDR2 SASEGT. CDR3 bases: TGTGCCAGCAGTATTCAGGGGGCCATAGATTCACCCCTCCACTTT. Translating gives CASSIQGAIDSPLHF.

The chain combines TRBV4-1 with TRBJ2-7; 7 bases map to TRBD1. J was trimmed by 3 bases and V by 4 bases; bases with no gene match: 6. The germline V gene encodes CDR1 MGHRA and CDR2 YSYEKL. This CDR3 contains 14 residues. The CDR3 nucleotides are TGCGCCAGCAGCCCCGCGACAGGGCACTACGAGCAGTACTTC. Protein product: CASSPATGHYEQYF.

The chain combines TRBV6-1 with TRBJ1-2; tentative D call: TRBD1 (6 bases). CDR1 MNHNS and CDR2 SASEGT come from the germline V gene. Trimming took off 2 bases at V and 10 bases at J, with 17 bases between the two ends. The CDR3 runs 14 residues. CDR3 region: CASSERGTLSVYTF. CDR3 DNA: TGTGCCAGCAGTGAAAGAGGGACACTTTCGGTCTACACCTTC.

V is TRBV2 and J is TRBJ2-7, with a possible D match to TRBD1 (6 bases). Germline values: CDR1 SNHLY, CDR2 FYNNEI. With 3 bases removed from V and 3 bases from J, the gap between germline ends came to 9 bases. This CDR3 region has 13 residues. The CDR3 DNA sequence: TGTGCCAGCAGTGAGGACAGTGACTACGAGCAGTACTTC. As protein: CASSEDSDYEQYF.

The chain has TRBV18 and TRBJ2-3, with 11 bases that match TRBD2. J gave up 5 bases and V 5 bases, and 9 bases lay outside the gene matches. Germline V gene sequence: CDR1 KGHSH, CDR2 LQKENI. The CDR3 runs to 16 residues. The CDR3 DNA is TGTGCCAGCTCATTCCCGACTAGCGGGGCCAGAGATACGCAGTATTTT. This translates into CASSFPTSGARDTQYF.

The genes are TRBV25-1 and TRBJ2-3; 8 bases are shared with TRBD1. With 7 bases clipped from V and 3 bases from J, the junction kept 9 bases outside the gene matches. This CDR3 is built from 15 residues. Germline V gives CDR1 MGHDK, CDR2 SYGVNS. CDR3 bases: TGTGCCAGCACCTCGACAGGGGAGCGGACAGATACGCAGTATTTT. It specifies CASTSTGERTDTQYF.

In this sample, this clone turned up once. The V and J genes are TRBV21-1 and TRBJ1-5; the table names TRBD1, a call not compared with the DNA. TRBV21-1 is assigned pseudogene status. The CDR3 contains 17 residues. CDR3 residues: CASSSQGAQEGNQPQHF. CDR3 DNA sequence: TGTGCCAGCAGCTCCCAGGGGGCGCAGGAAGGGAATCAGCCCCAGCATTTT.

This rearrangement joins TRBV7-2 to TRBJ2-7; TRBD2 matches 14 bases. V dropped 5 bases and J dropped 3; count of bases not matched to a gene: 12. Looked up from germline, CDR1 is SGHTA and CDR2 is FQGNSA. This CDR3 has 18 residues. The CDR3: CASSVKSGTSGGYYEQYF. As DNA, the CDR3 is TGTGCCAGCAGCGTTAAATCCGGGACTAGCGGGGGCTACTACGAGCAGTACTTC.

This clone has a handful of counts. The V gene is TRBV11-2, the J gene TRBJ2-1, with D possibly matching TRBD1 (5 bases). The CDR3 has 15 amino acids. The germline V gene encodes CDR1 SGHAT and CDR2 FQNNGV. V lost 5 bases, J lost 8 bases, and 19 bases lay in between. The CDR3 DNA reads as TGTGCCAGCAGCCAACCCGGTGCAGGGTTAGATGAGCAGTTCTTC. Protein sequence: CASSQPGAGLDEQFF.

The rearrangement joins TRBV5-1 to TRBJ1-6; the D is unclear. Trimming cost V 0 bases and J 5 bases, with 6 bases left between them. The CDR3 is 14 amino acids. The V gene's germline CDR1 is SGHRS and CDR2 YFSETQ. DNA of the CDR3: TGCGCCAGCAGCTTGGAACAGAATAATTCACCCCTCCACTTT. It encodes CASSLEQNNSPLHF.

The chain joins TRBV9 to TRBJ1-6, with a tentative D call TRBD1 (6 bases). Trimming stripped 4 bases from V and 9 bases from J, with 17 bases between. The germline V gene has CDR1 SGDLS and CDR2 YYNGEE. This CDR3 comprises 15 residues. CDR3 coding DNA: TGTGCCAGCAGCCCGGATGCAGGGGCTAGTTCACCCCTCCACTTT. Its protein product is CASSPDAGASSPLHF.

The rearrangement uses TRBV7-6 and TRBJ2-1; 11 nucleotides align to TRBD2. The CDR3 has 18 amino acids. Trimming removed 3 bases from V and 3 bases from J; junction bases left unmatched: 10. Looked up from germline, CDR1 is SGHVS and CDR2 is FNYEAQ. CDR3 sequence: CASSLRLAGGPFYNEQFF. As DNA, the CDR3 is TGTGCCAGCAGCTTGCGGCTAGCGGGGGGCCCGTTCTACAATGAGCAGTTCTTC.

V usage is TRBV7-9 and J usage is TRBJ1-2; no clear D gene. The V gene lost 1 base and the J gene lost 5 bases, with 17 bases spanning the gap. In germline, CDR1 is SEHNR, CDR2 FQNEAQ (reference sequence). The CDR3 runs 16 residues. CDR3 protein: CASSLGAAISRYGYTF. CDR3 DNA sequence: TGTGCCAGCAGCTTAGGGGCAGCCATCTCTCGGTATGGCTACACCTTC. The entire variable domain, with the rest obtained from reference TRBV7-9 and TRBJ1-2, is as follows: DTGVSQNPRHKITKRGQNVTFRCDPISEHNRLYWYRQTLGQGPEFLTYFQNEAQLEKSRLLSDRFSAERPKGSFSTLEIQRTEQGDSAMYLCASSLGAAISRYGYTFGSGTRLTVV.